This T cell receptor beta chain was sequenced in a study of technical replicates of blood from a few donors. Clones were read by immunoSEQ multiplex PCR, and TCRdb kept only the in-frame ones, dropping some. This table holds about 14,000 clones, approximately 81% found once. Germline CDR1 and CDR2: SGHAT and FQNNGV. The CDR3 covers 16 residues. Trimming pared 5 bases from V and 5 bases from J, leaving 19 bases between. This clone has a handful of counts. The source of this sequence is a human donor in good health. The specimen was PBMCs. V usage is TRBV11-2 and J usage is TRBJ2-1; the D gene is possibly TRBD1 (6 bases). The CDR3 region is CASSIQGSHRNNEQFF. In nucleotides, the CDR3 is TGTGCCAGCAGCATACAGGGATCCCATCGGAACAATGAGCAGTTCTTC.